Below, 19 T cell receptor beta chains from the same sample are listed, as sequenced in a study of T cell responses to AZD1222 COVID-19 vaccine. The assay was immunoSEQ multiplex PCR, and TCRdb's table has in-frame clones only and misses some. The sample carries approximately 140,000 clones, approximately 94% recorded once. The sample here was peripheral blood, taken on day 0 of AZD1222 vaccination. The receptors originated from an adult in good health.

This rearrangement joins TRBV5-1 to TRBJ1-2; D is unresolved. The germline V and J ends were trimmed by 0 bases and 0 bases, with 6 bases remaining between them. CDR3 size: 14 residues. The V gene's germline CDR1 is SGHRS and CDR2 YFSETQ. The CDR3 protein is CASSLVTANYGYTF. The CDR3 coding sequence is TGCGCCAGCAGCTTGGTTACGGCTAACTATGGCTACACCTTC.

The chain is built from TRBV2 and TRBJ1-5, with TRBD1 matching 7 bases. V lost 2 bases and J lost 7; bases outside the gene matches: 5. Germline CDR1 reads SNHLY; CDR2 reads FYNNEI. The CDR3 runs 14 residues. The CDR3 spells CASSELRGRQPQHF. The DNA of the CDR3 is TGTGCCAGCAGTGAATTAAGGGGGCGGCAGCCCCAGCATTTT. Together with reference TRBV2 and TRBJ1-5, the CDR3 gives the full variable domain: EPEVTQTPSHQVTQMGQEVILRCVPISNHLYFYWYRQILGQKVEFLVSFYNNEISEKSEIFDDQFSVERPDGSNFTLKIRSTKLEDSAMYFCASSELRGRQPQHFGDGTRLSIL.

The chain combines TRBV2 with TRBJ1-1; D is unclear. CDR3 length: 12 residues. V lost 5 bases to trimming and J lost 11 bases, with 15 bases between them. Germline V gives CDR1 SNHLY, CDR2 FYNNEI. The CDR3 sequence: CASSHRVSRAFF. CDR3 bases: TGTGCCAGCAGTCACCGGGTCAGTAGGGCTTTCTTT.

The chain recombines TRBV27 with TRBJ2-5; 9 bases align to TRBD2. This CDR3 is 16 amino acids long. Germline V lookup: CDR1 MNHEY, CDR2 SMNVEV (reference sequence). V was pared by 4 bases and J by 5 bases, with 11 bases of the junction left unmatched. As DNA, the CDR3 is TGTGCCAGCAGTTCGTCCCGGACTAGCGTCGGGGAGACCCAGTACTTC. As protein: CASSSSRTSVGETQYF.

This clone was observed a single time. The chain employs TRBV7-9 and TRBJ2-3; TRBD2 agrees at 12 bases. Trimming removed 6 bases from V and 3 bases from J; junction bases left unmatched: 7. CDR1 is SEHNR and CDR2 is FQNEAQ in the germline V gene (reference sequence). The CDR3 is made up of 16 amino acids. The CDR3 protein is CASSPTSGSLTDTQYF. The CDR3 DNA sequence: TGTGCCAGCAGTCCGACTAGCGGGAGTTTAACAGATACGCAGTATTTT.

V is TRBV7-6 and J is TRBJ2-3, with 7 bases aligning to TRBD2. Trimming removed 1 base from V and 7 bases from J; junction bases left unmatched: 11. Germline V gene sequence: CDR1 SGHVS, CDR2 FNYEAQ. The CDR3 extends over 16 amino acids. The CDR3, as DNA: TGTGCCAGCAGCTTAGGTCTGGCGCGGGGGACGAATACGCAGTATTTT. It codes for CASSLGLARGTNTQYF.

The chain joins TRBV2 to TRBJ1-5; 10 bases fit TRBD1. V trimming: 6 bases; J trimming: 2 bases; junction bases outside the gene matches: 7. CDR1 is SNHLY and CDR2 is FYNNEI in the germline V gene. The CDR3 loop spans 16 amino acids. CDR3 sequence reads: CASRDRGRFGNQPQHF. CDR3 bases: TGTGCCAGCAGGGACAGGGGGAGGTTTGGCAATCAGCCCCAGCATTTT.

The CDR3 loop is CASSMRSEAFF. DNA of the CDR3: TGTGCCAGTAGTATGAGGTCGGAAGCTTTCTTT. The chain employs TRBV19 and TRBJ1-1; D remains ambiguous. V lost 3 bases, J lost 8 bases, and 7 bases lay in between. Germline V CDR1 and CDR2: LNHDA, SQIVND (reference sequence). This CDR3 is 11 amino acids long.

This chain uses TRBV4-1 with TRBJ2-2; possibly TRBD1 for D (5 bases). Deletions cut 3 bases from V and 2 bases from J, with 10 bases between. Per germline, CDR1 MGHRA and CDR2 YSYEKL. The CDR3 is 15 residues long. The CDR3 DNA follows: TGCGCCAGCAGCCATAGCCAGGGTAACACCGGGGAGCTGTTTTTT. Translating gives CASSHSQGNTGELFF.

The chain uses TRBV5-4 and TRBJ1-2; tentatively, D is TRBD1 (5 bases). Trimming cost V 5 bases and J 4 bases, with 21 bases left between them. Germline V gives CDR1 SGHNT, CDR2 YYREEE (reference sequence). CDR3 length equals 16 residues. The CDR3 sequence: CASSPTGGAWGYGYTF. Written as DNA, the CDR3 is TGTGCCAGCAGTCCAACTGGGGGAGCATGGGGCTATGGCTACACCTTC.

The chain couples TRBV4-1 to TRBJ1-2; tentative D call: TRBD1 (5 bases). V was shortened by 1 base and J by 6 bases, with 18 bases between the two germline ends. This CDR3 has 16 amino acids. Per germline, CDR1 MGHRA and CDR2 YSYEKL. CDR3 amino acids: CASSQAPGLRGDGYTF. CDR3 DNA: TGCGCCAGCAGCCAAGCCCCGGGACTTCGCGGGGATGGCTACACCTTC.

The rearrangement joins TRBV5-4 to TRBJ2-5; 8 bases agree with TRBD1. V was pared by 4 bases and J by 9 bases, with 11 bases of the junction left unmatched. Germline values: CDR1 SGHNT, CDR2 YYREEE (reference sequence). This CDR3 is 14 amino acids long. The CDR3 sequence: CASSLGPGQEAQYF. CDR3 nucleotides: TGTGCCAGCAGCCTGGGTCCGGGACAGGAGGCCCAGTACTTC.

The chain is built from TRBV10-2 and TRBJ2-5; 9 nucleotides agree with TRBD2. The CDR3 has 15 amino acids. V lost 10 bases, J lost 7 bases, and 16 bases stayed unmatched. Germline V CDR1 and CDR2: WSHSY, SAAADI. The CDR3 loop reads CAISGGQGGGRTQYF. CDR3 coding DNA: TGCGCCATCAGCGGGGGGCAGGGCGGGGGACGGACCCAGTACTTC.

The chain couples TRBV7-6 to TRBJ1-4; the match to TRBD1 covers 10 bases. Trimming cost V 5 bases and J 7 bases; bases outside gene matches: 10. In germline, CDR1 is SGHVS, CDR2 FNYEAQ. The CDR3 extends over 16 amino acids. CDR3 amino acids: CASSKRGTGVGEKLFF. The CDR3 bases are TGTGCCAGCAGCAAAAGAGGGACAGGGGTCGGTGAAAAACTGTTTTTT.

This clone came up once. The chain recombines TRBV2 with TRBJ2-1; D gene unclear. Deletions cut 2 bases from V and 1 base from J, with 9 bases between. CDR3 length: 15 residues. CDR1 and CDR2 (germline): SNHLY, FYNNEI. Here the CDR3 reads CASSEPVPSYNEQFF. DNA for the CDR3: TGTGCCAGCAGTGAACCGGTCCCTTCCTACAATGAGCAGTTCTTC.

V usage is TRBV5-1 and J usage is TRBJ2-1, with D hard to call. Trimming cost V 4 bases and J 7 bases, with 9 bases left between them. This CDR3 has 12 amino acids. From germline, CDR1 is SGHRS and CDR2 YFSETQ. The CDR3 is CASSPQENEQFF. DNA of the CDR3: TGCGCCAGCAGCCCCCAGGAGAATGAGCAGTTCTTC. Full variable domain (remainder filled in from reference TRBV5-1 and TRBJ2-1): KAGVTQTPRYLIKTRGQQVTLSCSPISGHRSVSWYQQTPGQGLQFLFEYFSETQRNKGNFPGRFSGRQFSNSRSEMNVSTLELGDSALYLCASSPQENEQFFGPGTRLTVL.

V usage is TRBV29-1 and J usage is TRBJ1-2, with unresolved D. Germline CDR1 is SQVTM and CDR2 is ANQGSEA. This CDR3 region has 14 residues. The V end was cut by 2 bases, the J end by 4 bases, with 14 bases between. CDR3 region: CSVERSRYLYGYTF. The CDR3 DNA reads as TGCAGCGTTGAAAGGTCCAGGTATCTCTATGGCTACACCTTC.

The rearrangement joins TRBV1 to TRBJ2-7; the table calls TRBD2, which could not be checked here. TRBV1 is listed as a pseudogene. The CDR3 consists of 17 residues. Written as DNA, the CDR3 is TGCACCAGCAGCCCCCGCCCACAGGCGGGAGAGGTCTACGAGCAGTACGTC. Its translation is CTSSPRPQAGEVYEQYV.

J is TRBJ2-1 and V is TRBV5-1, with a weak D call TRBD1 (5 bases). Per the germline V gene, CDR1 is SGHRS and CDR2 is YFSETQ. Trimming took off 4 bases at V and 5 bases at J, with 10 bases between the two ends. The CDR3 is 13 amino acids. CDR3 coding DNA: TGCGCCAGCAGCCTTAGCAGGGACAATGAGCAGTTCTTC. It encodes CASSLSRDNEQFF.